This T cell receptor beta chain emerged from a study of OX40 agonist ivuxolimab in advanced cancers. TCRdb keeps only in-frame clones here, not all; method: immunoSEQ multiplex PCR. Found here are roughly 10,000 clones, roughly four fifths of them singletons; the top ten hold 22%. Excluded were patients having autoimmune disease history or systemic immunosuppression. Germline V lookup: CDR1 SGDLS, CDR2 YYNGEE. The junction had 2 bases not matched to a gene; V was cut back by 0 bases and J by 0 bases. CDR3 length: 15 residues. This clonotype was sampled from an adult with an advanced solid tumor such as melanoma, head and neck, liver or kidney cancer. The sequenced sample was CD4+ or CD8+ T cells sorted from blood, obtained in a trial of the OX40 agonist ivuxolimab. The chain couples TRBV9 to TRBJ1-1; 7 bases align to TRBD1. In DNA, the CDR3 is TGTGCCAGCAGCGTAGAGGGGGCCATGAACACTGAAGCTTTCTTT. Protein: CASSVEGAMNTEAFF.